The clone carrying this TCR beta chain was counted a single time. The sample originates from a study of T cell changes during pregnancy in multiple sclerosis. The CDR3 spans 14 residues. The germline V gene has CDR1 MGHRA and CDR2 YSYEKL. J was trimmed by 9 bases and V by 0 bases; bases with no gene match: 3. TCRdb's table, derived via immunoSEQ multiplex PCR, lists solely in-frame clones and lacks some. The profile shows approximately 70,000 clones, 94% of them singletons. Source: CD4+ T cells from peripheral blood mononuclear cells, taken after pregnancy. The chain has TRBV4-1 and TRBJ2-3; 10 bases map to TRBD1. This sequence originates from a female donor with multiple sclerosis, enrolled in a pregnancy study. CDR3 protein: CASSQEGTGVTQYF. DNA for the CDR3: TGCGCCAGCAGCCAAGAAGGGACAGGGGTCACGCAGTATTTT.